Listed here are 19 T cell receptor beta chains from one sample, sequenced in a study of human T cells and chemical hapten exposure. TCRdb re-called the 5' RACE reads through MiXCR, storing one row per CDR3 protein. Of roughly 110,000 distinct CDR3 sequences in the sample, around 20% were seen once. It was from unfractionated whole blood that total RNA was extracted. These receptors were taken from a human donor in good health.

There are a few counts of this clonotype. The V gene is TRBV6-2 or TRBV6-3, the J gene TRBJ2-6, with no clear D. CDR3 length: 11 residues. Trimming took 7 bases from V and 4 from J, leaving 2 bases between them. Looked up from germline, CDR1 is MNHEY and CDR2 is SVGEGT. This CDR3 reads CASTGANVLTF. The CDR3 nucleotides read TGTGCCAGCACCGGGGCCAACGTCCTGACTTTC.

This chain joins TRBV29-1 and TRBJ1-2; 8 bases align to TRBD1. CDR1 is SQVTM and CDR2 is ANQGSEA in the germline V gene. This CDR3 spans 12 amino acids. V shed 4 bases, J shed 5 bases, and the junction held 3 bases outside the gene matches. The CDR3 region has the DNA TGCAGCGTTGCTAGGACAGGGTATGGCTACACCTTC. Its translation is CSVARTGYGYTF.

For the CDR3, the DNA is TGTGCCAGCAGTCCCCAAAGATCCGGGAGGGCTTGGGTTGAGCAGTTCTTC. The encoded protein is CASSPQRSGRAWVEQFF. The rearrangement joins TRBV28 to TRBJ2-1; 8 positions match TRBD2. CDR1 and CDR2 (germline): MDHEN, SYDVKM. V was pared by 5 bases and J by 9 bases, with 18 bases of the junction left unmatched. CDR3 length equals 17 residues.

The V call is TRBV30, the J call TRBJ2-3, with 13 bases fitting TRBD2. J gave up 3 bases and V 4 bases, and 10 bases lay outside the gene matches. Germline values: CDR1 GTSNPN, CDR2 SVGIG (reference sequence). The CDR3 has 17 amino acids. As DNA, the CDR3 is TGTGCCTGGAACGAACTAGCGGGAGGGCCTAAAACAGATACGCAGTATTTT. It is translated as CAWNELAGGPKTDTQYF.

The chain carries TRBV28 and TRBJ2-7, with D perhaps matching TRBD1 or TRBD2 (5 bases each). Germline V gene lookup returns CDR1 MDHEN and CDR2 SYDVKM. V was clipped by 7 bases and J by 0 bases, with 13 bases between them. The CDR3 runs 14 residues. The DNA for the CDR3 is TGTGCCAGCACAAAGGGGACGCACTCCTACGAGCAGTACTTC. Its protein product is CASTKGTHSYEQYF. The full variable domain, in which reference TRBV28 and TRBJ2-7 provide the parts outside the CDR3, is DVKVTQSSRYLVKRTGEKVFLECVQDMDHENMFWYRQDPGLGLRLIYFSYDVKMKEKGDIPEGYSVSREKKERFSLILESASTNQTSMYLCASTKGTHSYEQYFGPGTRLTVT.

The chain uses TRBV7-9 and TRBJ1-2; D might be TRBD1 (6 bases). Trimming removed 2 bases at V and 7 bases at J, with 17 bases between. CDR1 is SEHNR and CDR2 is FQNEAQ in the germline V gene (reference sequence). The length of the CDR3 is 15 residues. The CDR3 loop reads CASSLKGGRGFGYTF. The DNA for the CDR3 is TGTGCCAGCAGCTTAAAAGGTGGCAGGGGCTTTGGCTACACCTTC. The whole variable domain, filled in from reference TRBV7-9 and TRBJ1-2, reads DTGVSQNPRHKITKRGQNVTFRCDPISEHNRLYWYRQTLGQGPEFLTYFQNEAQLEKSRLLSDRFSAERPKGSFSTLEIQRTEQGDSAMYLCASSLKGGRGFGYTFGSGTRLTVV.

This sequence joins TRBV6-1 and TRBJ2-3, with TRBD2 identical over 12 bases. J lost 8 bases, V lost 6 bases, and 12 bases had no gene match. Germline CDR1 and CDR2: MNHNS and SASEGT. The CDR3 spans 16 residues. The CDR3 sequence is CASSPMTSGGGATQYF. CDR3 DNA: TGTGCCAGCAGCCCAATGACTAGCGGGGGAGGCGCTACGCAGTATTTT.

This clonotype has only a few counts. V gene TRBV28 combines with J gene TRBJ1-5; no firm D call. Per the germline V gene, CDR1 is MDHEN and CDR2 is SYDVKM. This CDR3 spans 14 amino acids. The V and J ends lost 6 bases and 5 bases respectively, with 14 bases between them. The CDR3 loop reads CASRSQVRDQPQHF. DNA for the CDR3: TGTGCCAGCAGGTCTCAGGTGCGGGATCAGCCCCAGCATTTT. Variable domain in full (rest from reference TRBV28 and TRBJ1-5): DVKVTQSSRYLVKRTGEKVFLECVQDMDHENMFWYRQDPGLGLRLIYFSYDVKMKEKGDIPEGYSVSREKKERFSLILESASTNQTSMYLCASRSQVRDQPQHFGDGTRLSIL.

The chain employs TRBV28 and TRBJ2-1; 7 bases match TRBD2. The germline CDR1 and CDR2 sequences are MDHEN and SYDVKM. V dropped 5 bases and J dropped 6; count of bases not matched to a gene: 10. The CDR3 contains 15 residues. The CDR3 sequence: CASSLRGLTSNEQFF. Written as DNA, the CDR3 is TGTGCCAGCAGTCTCCGGGGACTAACGAGCAATGAGCAGTTCTTC.

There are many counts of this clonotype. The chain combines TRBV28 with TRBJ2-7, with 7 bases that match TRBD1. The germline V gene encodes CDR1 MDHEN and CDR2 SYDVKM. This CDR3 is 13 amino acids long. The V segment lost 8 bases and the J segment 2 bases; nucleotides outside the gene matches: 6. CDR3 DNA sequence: TGTGCCAGCCAGGGGGACAGAGCCTACGAGCAGTACTTC. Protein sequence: CASQGDRAYEQYF.

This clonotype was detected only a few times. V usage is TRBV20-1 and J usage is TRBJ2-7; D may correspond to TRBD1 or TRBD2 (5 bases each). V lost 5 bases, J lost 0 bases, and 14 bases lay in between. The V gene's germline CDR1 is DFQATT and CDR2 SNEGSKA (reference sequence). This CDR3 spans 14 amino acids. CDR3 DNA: TGCAGTGCTCCCCACGGGACGAGCTCCTACGAGCAGTACTTC. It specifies CSAPHGTSSYEQYF.

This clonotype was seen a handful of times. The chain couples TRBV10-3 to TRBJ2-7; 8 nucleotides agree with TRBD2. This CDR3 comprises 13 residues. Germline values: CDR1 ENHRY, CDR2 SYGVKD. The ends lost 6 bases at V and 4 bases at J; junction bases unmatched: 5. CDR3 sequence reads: CAISDGLAYEQYF. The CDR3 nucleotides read TGTGCCATCAGCGATGGACTAGCTTACGAGCAGTACTTC.

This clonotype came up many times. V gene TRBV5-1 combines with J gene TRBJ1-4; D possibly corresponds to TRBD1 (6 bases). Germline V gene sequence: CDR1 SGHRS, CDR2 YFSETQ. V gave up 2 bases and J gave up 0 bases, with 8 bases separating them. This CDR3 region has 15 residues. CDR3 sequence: CASSFNRATNEKLFF. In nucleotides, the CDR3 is TGCGCCAGCAGCTTCAACAGGGCAACTAATGAAAAACTGTTTTTT. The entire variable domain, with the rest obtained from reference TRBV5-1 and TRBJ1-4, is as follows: KAGVTQTPRYLIKTRGQQVTLSCSPISGHRSVSWYQQTPGQGLQFLFEYFSETQRNKGNFPGRFSGRQFSNSRSEMNVSTLELGDSALYLCASSFNRATNEKLFFGSGTQLSVL.

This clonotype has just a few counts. Here the CDR3 DNA reads TGCGCCAGCAGCCCCCCTCCCGCCGGGGAGCTGTTTTTT. Its protein product is CASSPPPAGELFF. The chain links TRBV5-1 to TRBJ2-2; D is ambiguous. This CDR3 is built from 13 residues. Germline V gene lookup returns CDR1 SGHRS and CDR2 YFSETQ. Trimming cost V 4 bases and J 6 bases, with 10 bases left between them.

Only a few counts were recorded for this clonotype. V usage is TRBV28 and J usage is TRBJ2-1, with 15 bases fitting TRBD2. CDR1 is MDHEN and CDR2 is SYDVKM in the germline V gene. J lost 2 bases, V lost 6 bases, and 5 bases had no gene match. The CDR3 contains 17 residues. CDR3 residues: CASSDGLAGGPYNEQFF. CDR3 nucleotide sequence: TGTGCCAGCAGCGATGGACTAGCGGGAGGGCCCTACAATGAGCAGTTCTTC.

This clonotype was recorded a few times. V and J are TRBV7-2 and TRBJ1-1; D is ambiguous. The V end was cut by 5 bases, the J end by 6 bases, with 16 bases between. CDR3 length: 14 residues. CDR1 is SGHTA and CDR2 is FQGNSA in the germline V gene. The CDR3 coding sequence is TGTGCCAGCAGCAGAGACCATGCGGGAGCTGAAGCTTTCTTT. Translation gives CASSRDHAGAEAFF.

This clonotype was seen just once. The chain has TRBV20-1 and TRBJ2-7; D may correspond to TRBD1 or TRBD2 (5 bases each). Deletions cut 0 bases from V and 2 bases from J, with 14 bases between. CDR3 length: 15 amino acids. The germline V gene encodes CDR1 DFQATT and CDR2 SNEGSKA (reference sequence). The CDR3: CSARDMAGSPYEQYF. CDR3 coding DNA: TGCAGTGCTAGAGATATGGCAGGGAGCCCCTACGAGCAGTACTTC.

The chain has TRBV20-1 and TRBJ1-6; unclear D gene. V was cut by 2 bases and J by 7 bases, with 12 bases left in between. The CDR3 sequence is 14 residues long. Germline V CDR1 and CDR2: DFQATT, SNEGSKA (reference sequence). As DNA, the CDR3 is TGCAGTGCTAGATCCATTTCGGTGAATTCACCCCTCCACTTT. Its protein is CSARSISVNSPLHF.

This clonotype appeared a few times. CDR3 region: CASINRQGSTDTQYF. The CDR3, as DNA: TGTGCCAGCATAAATAGACAGGGCAGCACAGATACGCAGTATTTT. The rearrangement uses TRBV6-2 or TRBV6-3 and TRBJ2-3, with 7 bases lining up with TRBD1. With V trimmed by 7 bases and J by 0 bases, 7 bases remained unmatched. The CDR3 sequence is 15 residues long. CDR1 and CDR2 (germline): MNHEY, SVGEGT.